What follows is one TCR beta chain and its context. Its binding antigen is unknown. Base qualities are not at hand, and no much larger clone is one base apart. The trial excluded patients who had a history of autoimmune disease or who were on systemic immunosuppression. Peripheral blood for TCR sequencing was drawn from every dose cohort at baseline, at cycle 4 day 1 and at cycle 7 day 1. Samples came from an open-label, multicenter, first-in-human phase I dose-escalation trial of ivuxolimab. The trial enrolled adults with locally advanced or metastatic head and neck squamous cell, hepatocellular, melanoma or renal cell carcinoma. Before TCR sequencing, CD4+ T cells and CD8+ T cells were sorted from peripheral blood as separate populations. This specimen belongs to a study of OX40 agonist ivuxolimab in advanced cancers. Regarding the research as a whole: Ivuxolimab was an agonistic, fully human IgG2 monoclonal antibody directed against OX40 (CD134), a costimulatory receptor. Intravenous ivuxolimab was administered to patients every 2 weeks at six dose levels: 0.01, 0.1, 0.3, 1.5, 3 and 10 mg/kg. Among the approximately 54 dose-escalation patients, around 20 had hepatocellular carcinoma, approximately 15 melanoma, 9 renal cell carcinoma and 9 head and neck cancer. In the dose-escalation cohort, around four fifths of patients were male, and the mean age was approximately 60 years, with a range of roughly 23 to 85. Patients were allowed to have had prior anti-PD-1, anti-PD-L1 or anti-CTLA-4 therapy, and 40% of the dose-escalation patients had previously received checkpoint inhibitors. Three dose-escalation patients achieved partial responses, one with hepatocellular carcinoma and two with cutaneous melanoma. The point of sequencing TCRbeta in the periphery was to test whether ivuxolimab changed TCR sequence diversity and drove clonal T-cell expansion. The monotherapy dose-escalation portion (N = 52 patients) of the phase I ivuxolimab trial is reported in the paper. Points the paper makes about the study in general: Low levels of normalized T-cell clonal expansion were also shown by some nonresponding patients. Partial responders in the 0.1-3.0 mg/kg groups had among the lowest normalized peripheral clonal expansion, especially among CD8+ T cells. After ivuxolimab, CD8+ T cells had more expanded clones than CD4+ T cells on average. At doses from 0.1 to 3.0 mg/kg, clonal expansion was seen in both CD4+ and CD8+ blood T cells between baseline and week 6. The antigen specificity of the peripheral T cells that underwent clonal expansion was not determined.

Genomic DNA was isolated from the sorted cells so that the TCRbeta CDR3 region could be sequenced. The immunoSEQ Assay was used for sequencing of TCRbeta CDR3 regions. The table comes from immuneACCESS by way of TCRdb, which keeps in-frame sequences with V and J called. Part of the clones is missing from these tables; in studies checked, under half for an unresolved V gene and the rest for unknown reasons. Recorded for this sample are some 68,000 clones; roughly 84% of them occurred a single time. More than 1.4% of the sample is taken by the ten largest. The TCR originated in an adult with an advanced solid tumor such as melanoma, head and neck, liver or kidney cancer. The material sequenced was CD4+ or CD8+ T cells sorted from blood, taken in a trial of the OX40 agonist ivuxolimab.

In nucleotides, the sequence is TGTGCCAGCAGCCTCCGGGGGGACCTGCATGAGCAGTTCTTC. Its protein reads: CASSLRGDLHEQFF. The rearrangement combines TRBV5-8 with TRBJ2-1, and 7 junctional nucleotides match TRBD2. V is pruned by 4 bases and J by 8 bases, leaving 9 bases of the junction without a gene match. Including the terminal cysteine and phenylalanine, the CDR3 comprises 14 residues. Solely the CDR3 DNA is kept, with 42 bases framed from the first base. Sequences SGHTS (CDR1) and YDEGEE (CDR2) are obtained from the germline V gene.